The T cell receptor (beta chain) under discussion was sequenced for a study of T cell responses to AZD1222 COVID-19 vaccine. Study-level results: Repertoire sampling was restricted to post-peak T cell response timepoints.

Some clones are missing from TCRdb's copy, which holds only in-frame ones; the method was immunoSEQ multiplex PCR. The sample carries roughly 80,000 clones, under 95% recorded once. A remark on this clone: The antigen remains undetermined.

Trimming took 4 bases from V and 6 from J, leaving 15 bases between them. CDR1 is SNHLY, CDR2 FYNNEI, per germline. The CDR3 loop spans 14 amino acids. The sequencing here drew on peripheral blood, taken on day 0 of AZD1222 vaccination. The receptor was derived from an adult in good health. The chain couples TRBV2 to TRBJ2-5; TRBD1 might be the D (6 bases). The CDR3 sequence is CASSVGQGQKTQYF. CDR3 DNA sequence: TGTGCCAGCAGTGTTGGCCAGGGACAAAAGACCCAGTACTTC.